The entry below describes one T cell receptor beta chain. The antigen is not known. Using its own MiXCR run on the reads, TCRdb lists one record per CDR3 protein. The data contain 550,000 to 700,000 distinct CDR3 sequences, approximately 40% of them singletons. The V gene's germline CDR1 is SGHNT and CDR2 YYREEE (reference sequence). The CDR3 runs to 14 residues. Trimming removed 2 bases from V and 5 bases from J; junction bases left unmatched: 7. The data belong to a study of T cell repertoires in cytomegalovirus infection. Study background: Newly reported HLA-C-restricted and thoroughly characterized HLA-B-restricted CMV epitopes were employed. Matching HLA type, along with CMV infection, was indicated by public TCR beta signatures.

Study-wide findings and caveats: CMV-specific HLA-C-restricted TCR beta clonotypes dominated the ex vivo response.

The sequence derives from a human donor in good health (CMV status not recorded). Some clones in this sample may be carry-over from other donors' samples. The sample was cultured PBMCs, taken from culture after CMV antigen stimulation. This chain links TRBV5-4 with TRBJ2-7; 7 bases fit TRBD2. CDR3 residues: CASSFETSLDEQYF. CDR3 nucleotides: TGTGCCAGCAGCTTCGAGACTAGCCTCGACGAGCAGTACTTC.